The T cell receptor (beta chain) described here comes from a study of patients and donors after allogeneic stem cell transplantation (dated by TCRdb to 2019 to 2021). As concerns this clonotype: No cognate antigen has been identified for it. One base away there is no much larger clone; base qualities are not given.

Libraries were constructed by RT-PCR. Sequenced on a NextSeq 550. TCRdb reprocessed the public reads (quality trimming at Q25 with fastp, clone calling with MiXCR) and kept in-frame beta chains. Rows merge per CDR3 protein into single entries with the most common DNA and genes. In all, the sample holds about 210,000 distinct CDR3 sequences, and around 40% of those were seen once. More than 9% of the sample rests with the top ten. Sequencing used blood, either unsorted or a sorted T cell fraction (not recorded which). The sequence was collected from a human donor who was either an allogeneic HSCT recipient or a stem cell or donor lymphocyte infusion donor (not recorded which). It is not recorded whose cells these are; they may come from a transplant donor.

The bases are TGTGCCATCAGTGAGGCGACCGGAGATACGCAGTATTTT. It specifies CAISEATGDTQYF. The receptor chain draws on TRBV10-3 and TRBJ2-3, with the D segment identity uncertain. Based on the germline V gene, the CDR1 and CDR2 sequences are ENHRY and SYGVKD. V was cut back by 2 bases and J by 5 bases, leaving a gap of 8 bases between them. From the cysteine up to the phenylalanine, the CDR3 has a length of 13 residues. Only CDR3 DNA remains: 39 bases, in frame from the first base.